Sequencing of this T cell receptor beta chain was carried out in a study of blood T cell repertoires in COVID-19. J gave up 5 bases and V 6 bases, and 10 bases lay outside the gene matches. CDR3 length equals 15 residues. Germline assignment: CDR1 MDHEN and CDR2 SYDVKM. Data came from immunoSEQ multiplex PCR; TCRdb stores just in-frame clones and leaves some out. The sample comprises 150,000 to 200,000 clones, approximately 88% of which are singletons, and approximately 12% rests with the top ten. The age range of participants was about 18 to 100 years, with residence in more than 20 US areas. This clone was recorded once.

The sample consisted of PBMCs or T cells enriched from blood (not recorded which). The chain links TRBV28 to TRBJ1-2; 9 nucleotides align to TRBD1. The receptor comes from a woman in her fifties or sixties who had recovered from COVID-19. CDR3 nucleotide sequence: TGTGCCAGCAGACCCCAACAGGGGGCGTCGTATGGCTACACCTTC. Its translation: CASRPQQGASYGYTF.